This record covers a single T cell receptor (beta chain). It lacks a known antigen. Base qualities are not provided; no much larger clone lies one nucleotide away. The sample originates from a study of cytomegalovirus exposure and HLA in healthy donors (dated by TCRdb to the late 2010s). Looking at the study overall: According to an earlier analysis of a few hundred of the donors, roughly 180 million T cells yielded 120 million or so unique TCR beta sequences and about 300 Gb of sequence data. An early release covering roughly 600 HLA-typed donors comprised about 320 gigabases of sequencing data and approximately 80 million unique TCR sequences. The genetic ancestry cluster associated with self-reported Caucasian donors included over 80% of the approximately 430 genotyped donors. The study aimed to test whether signatures of past pathogen exposure could be identified by cataloging public T cell receptors. The T cell repertoires of 666 subjects were profiled by immunosequencing and related to cytomegalovirus serostatus. A separate validation cohort of 100 to 150 different subjects was used in addition to the 666-subject first cohort. High-throughput TCR immunosequencing, statistical association of individual TCRs with disease status, and machine learning were combined to predict cytomegalovirus infection status. A later analysis re-analyzed previously published TCR beta repertoires from approximately 670 donors and added high-resolution HLA genotyping to study TCR occurrence patterns. Rather than using new phenotypic data, the later analysis identified candidate immune exposures from TCR beta sequences and from how often those sequences occurred across donors. An earlier analysis of several hundred of the donors applied high-throughput TCR beta sequencing to assess whether each TCR beta V gene segment acted as functional or pseudogenic. Donor age, sex, ethnicity and CMV serostatus were compiled together with the repertoire data. In a later genetic analysis, genome-wide SNP genotypes for about three fifths of the roughly 670 donors were used, and that subset was treated as a discovery cohort. Every discovery cohort repertoire had been produced on one sequencing platform. Class I and class II HLA loci were covered by the typing at four-digit resolution. The number of typed donors differed by locus: about 620-640 for A, B, C, DRB1 and DQB1; 500 to 550 for DQA1; over 600 for DPA1; and some 430 for DPB1. A few DR-DQ haplotypes were handled as single units for association and clustering because linkage in the cohort was strong. On average, around 240,000 unique TCR beta nucleotide sequences were sequenced per donor among roughly 430 genotyped donors of the cohort, with around 19% of those sequences being non-productive.

In total, roughly 670 healthy bone marrow donors made up the cohort. Cohort members were all nominally healthy when sampled, although unrecorded immune exposures were likely present. The donor tested CMV seropositive and was one of the 289 seropositive cohort members. A peripheral blood sample was collected from each donor, and TCR beta sequencing was performed on peripheral blood mononuclear cells. The Qiagen DNeasy Blood Extraction Kit was used to extract genomic DNA from the blood cell samples. To prepare the library, the immunoSEQ multiplex PCR assay was applied. For the multiplex PCR, a mixture combining 60 forward primers for TCR Vbeta segments and 13 reverse primers for TCR Jbeta segments was used. The CDR3 region of rearranged TCR beta genes was amplified from genomic DNA by a multiplex PCR assay. The Illumina HiSeq System was used to sequence the amplified TCR beta libraries as 87-base-pair reads. The study's processing was this. A later analysis tallied around 82 million unique TCR beta chains across the 610 or so repertoires, and around 12 million of those chains were shared by two or more donors. Raw reads were error-corrected and collapsed into unique sequences with a nearest-neighbor algorithm that merged closely related sequences to remove PCR and sequencing errors. To assign V, D and J gene segments, CDR3 sequences were aligned to IMGT reference sequences. For a sequence to be retained, at least a six-nucleotide match to both a V gene segment and a J gene segment was required. Rearrangements were called productive when the CDR3 lacked stop codons and stayed in frame with V and J; all others were non-productive. CDR3 was defined by IMGT convention, running from the second conserved V-encoded cysteine to the conserved J-encoded phenylalanine. The earlier analysis of 587 of the donors excluded sequences that lacked an unambiguous match to a single V gene segment. In an earlier analysis of several hundred of the donors, a V segment was called functional when productive rearrangements were above 56.7%, and segregating when the standard deviation between donors exceeded 5%. To diagnose cytomegalovirus status from the catalog of TCR beta chain sequences, a statistical classification framework was built. In a later analysis, TCR nucleotide sequences were compared against IMGT/GENE-DB human TR gene sequences so that V and J genes could be assigned. In a later analysis, CDR3 sequences and most-parsimonious VDJ recombination scenarios were assigned using the TCRdist pipeline. A later analysis defined each TCR beta chain by its CDR3 amino acid sequence plus V-gene family, and excluded reads lacking a unique V-gene family. A later analysis removed 592 highly shared, low-generation-probability nucleotide sequences to deal with suspected cross-contamination and a sequencing artifact. In a later analysis, a clonal expansion index was calculated for each public chain from normalized within-repertoire ranks of inferred template counts. A later analysis computed generation probabilities with a VDJ recombination model fitted to out-of-frame rearrangements, and checked the results against IGoR. In a later analysis, hypergeometric tests were used to score TCR-TCR, TCR-HLA and TCR-CMV co-occurrence, with a repertoire-size bias correction applied to TCR pairs. A later analysis estimated false discovery rates by permuting HLA or CMV assignments 20 times. In a later analysis, co-occurring TCRs were grouped using DBSCAN, and TCRdist sequence similarity was added for clustering within HLA-allele-positive subsets. Repertoires with fewer than 30,000 or more than 120,000 public chains, plus five repertoires with anomalous nucleotide sharing, were excluded from co-occurrence clustering. The table was pulled from immuneACCESS by TCRdb, which kept in-frame rearrangements only. Such tables lose some clones; where checked, under half of the loss comes from unresolved V genes, and the rest has no known cause. D and trimming were read from the DNA, whereas the V and J calls and clone size are those reported in that table. This sample has fewer than 150,000 clones in its table, and 67% of those were observed once. The top ten clonotypes cover about 7.7% of the sample.

Looking up the germline V gene yields CDR1 SGHVS and CDR2 FNYEAQ. Its CDR3 holds 17 amino acids, cysteine through phenylalanine. The only DNA kept is the CDR3, 51 bases in frame from the first base. The germline V end is reduced by 1 base and the J end by 10 bases; junction bases left unmatched: 13. On the study overall, not on this receptor specifically: When HLA alleles, especially DR and DQ, strongly co-occurred, TCR associations were difficult to assign to individual alleles. According to a later genetic analysis, donors in an Asian-associated ancestry cluster had fewer N-insertions in productive TCRs than the roughly 670-donor mean. The 87-base-pair reads could not distinguish some IMGT-functional V segments, including TRBV6-2 and TRBV6-3, so those segments were excluded. According to the authors, the approach could potentially be generalized to other disease states and immunological phenotypes. A later analysis associated some 17,000 TCR beta sequences with specific HLA alleles at a false discovery rate of 0.05. The presence/absence analyses assumed that sequencing depth was roughly uniform across donors, and that assumption may not be true. A later analysis found that TCR association rates varied across HLA loci, with DRB1 alleles showing the most associated TCRs and HLA-C alleles the fewest. A cluster of highly shared sequence variants was judged likely to represent a technical artifact of the sequencing pipeline. About 17 rarely observed V segments, including chromosome 9 orphons, were excluded from the earlier analysis of several hundred of the donors because counts were too low. A further reported finding was that TCR beta sequences accurately predicted the HLA-A and HLA-B alleles for most subjects in the first cohort. In the study, roughly 160 TCR beta chains were listed as associated with cytomegalovirus. The classifier was reported to diagnose cytomegalovirus status with high specificity and sensitivity in both the original and validation cohorts. Because some donors lacked HLA typing at each locus, the association tests relied only on the typed subset. A later analysis found that HLA-associated TCR beta chains were more clonally expanded and had lower generation probabilities than equally common non-associated chains. In a later analysis, most CMV-associated TCR beta chains were found to appear HLA-restricted, with HLA associations seemingly driven largely by CMV exposure. A later analysis reported that several top co-occurrence clusters appeared linked to parvovirus B19, influenza, CMV and Epstein-Barr virus. In a later genetic analysis, a missense DCLRE1C variant was associated with V-gene and J-gene trimming of TCR beta chains, and the association was replicated in an independent cohort. Correlated functional status among segregating V segments might reflect linkage disequilibrium, but an unknown experimental factor could not be ruled out. Most TCR sequences were seen in very few donors, while some public TCRs were found in many individuals. A few of the identified cytomegalovirus-associated TCR beta chains were confirmed in vitro to be specific for cytomegalovirus antigens. In an earlier analysis of more than 500 of the donors, most TCR beta V segments appeared in productive rearrangements about 90% or about 30% of the time, broadly matching IMGT annotations. The only immune exposure information available for the cohort was CMV serostatus. This cohort had only TCR beta chains sequenced, and the lack of alpha or paired-chain data limited which features could be detected.

The V and J segments used are TRBV7-6 and TRBJ1-6; 7 junctional bases match TRBD1. The clonotype was recovered from a man aged 18 to 30 in good health and CMV-seropositive. Sequenced input: PBMCs. The CDR3 is CASSLGSGAGGRSPLHF. The nucleotide sequence reads as follows: TGTGCCAGCAGCTTAGGTTCCGGGGCAGGGGGTCGATCACCCCTCCACTTT.